These T cell receptor beta chains were read from a single sample in a study of shared clonotypes between healthy human individuals. The method was immunoSEQ multiplex PCR; TCRdb's version includes in-frame clones alone and lacks a portion of them. The table records 550,000 to 750,000 clones, 95% to 96% of them present only once. The sequenced sample was naive CD8+ T cells sorted from blood. The receptor source for this set is a young woman in good health. Both conserved end residues are part of each CDR3. D genes are given only for firm matches.

>NA|TRBJ2-7|TRBV27
CASSLYGSGMGEQYF
TGTGCCAGCAGTTTATACGGTAGTGGAATGGGCGAGCAGTACTTC
>TRBD2|TRBJ2-7|TRBV27
CASSLAGPSYEQYF
TGTGCCAGCAGCTTAGCGGGCCCCTCCTACGAGCAGTACTTC
>NA|TRBJ1-1|TRBV28
CASSLQERNTEAFF
TGTGCCAGCAGTCTACAGGAGAGGAACACTGAAGCTTTCTTT
>NA|TRBJ1-4|TRBV6-1
CAARGANEKLFF
TGTGCCGCCCGGGGAGCTAATGAAAAACTGTTTTTT
>NA|TRBJ2-1|TRBV7-9
CASSPREGAYNEQFF
TGTGCCAGCAGCCCCCGGGAGGGGGCATACAATGAGCAGTTCTTC
>NA|TRBJ1-5|TRBV6-6
CASCSGYNQPQHF
TGTGCCAGCTGTTCAGGTTACAATCAGCCCCAGCATTTT
>NA|TRBJ2-5|TRBV6-5
CASSSQGFEETQYF
TGTGCCAGCAGTTCACAGGGATTTGAAGAGACCCAGTACTTC
>NA|TRBJ2-1|TRBV11-3
CASSSPLGLDYNEQFF
TGTGCCAGCAGCTCTCCCCTGGGATTGGACTACAATGAGCAGTTCTTC
>NA|TRBJ2-3|TRBV6-1
CASSDKRTGPSTDTQYF
TGTGCCAGCAGTGACAAAAGGACGGGACCTAGCACAGATACGCAGTATTTT
>NA|TRBJ1-2|TRBV28
CASQRGGTYGYTF
TGTGCCAGCCAAAGGGGAGGGACCTATGGCTACACCTTC
>TRBD1|TRBJ2-1|TRBV6-4
CASSMTGGLGFANEQFF
TGTGCCAGCAGTATGACAGGGGGCCTAGGATTTGCCAATGAGCAGTTCTTC
>TRBD1|TRBJ1-4|TRBV28
CASSWSTGYSTTNEKLFF
TGTGCCAGCAGTTGGTCGACAGGGTACTCAACGACTAATGAAAAACTGTTTTTT
>TRBD2|TRBJ2-2|TRBV9
CASSVASASGSLTGELFF
TGTGCCAGCAGCGTAGCTTCGGCTAGCGGGAGTCTCACCGGGGAGCTGTTTTTT
>TRBD2|TRBJ2-7|TRBV2
CASSELAGLTISYEQYF
TGTGCCAGCAGTGAACTAGCGGGCCTAACCATTTCCTACGAGCAGTACTTC
>TRBD1|TRBJ1-2|TRBV27
CAIRTGHPNYGYTF
TGTGCCATCCGGACAGGGCACCCTAACTATGGCTACACCTTC
>TRBD2|TRBJ2-1|TRBV7-2
CASSFSAGELHEQFF
TGTGCCAGCAGCTTCTCAGCGGGAGAATTACATGAGCAGTTCTTC
>TRBD1|TRBJ1-5|TRBV5-6
CASSLLQGGQPQHF
TGTGCCAGCAGCTTGTTGCAGGGGGGTCAGCCCCAGCATTTT
>TRBD1|TRBJ1-1|TRBV6-5
CASRIQGLETEAFF
TGTGCCAGCAGAATACAGGGGCTTGAGACTGAAGCTTTCTTT
>NA|TRBJ2-5|TRBV15
CATSRSDGAAETQYF
TGTGCCACCAGCAGATCGGACGGAGCCGCGGAGACCCAGTACTTC
>NA|TRBJ1-2|TRBV19
CASSSSWVANYGYTF
TGTGCCAGTAGTAGTTCGTGGGTAGCGAACTATGGCTACACCTTC
>NA|TRBJ1-4|TRBV11-2
CASSAIDGVSFF
TGTGCCAGCAGCGCCATCGATGGGGTCTCGTTTTTT
>NA|TRBJ1-3|TRBV27
CASSPTQGTDTIYF
TGTGCCAGCAGTCCGACACAGGGTACTGACACCATATATTTT
>NA|TRBJ2-1|TRBV19
CASNERWGYNEQFF
TGTGCCAGTAACGAGCGATGGGGATACAATGAGCAGTTCTTC
>TRBD2|TRBJ2-3|TRBV5-1
CASSSPGLAGVRSAPDTQYF
TGCGCCAGCAGCTCTCCGGGACTAGCGGGAGTACGAAGTGCCCCAGATACGCAGTATTTT
>NA|TRBJ2-5|TRBV10-3
CAISESRLETQYF
TGTGCCATCAGTGAGTCGAGACTAGAGACCCAGTACTTC
>TRBD2|TRBJ2-5|TRBV2
CASNGAGLAIQETQYF
TGTGCCAGCAACGGGGCCGGACTAGCGATTCAAGAGACCCAGTACTTC